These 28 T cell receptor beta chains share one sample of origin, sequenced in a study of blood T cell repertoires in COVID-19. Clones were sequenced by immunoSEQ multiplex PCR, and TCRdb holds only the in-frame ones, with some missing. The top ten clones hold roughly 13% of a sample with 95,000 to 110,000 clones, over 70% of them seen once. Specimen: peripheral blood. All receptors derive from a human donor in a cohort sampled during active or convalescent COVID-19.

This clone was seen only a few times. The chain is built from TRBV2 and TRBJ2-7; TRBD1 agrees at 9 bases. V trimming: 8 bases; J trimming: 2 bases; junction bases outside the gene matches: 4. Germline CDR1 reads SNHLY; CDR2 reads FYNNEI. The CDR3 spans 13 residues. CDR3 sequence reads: CASSGQGTYEQYF. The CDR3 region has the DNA TGTGCCAGCTCTGGACAGGGGACCTACGAGCAGTACTTC.

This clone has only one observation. The CDR3 coding sequence is TGCGCCAGCAGTGAGTCGGCAGGGAACATTCAGTACTTC. Its protein is CASSESAGNIQYF. V and J are TRBV10-2 and TRBJ2-4, with D tentatively TRBD1 (5 bases). V was cut by 0 bases and J by 7 bases, with 7 bases left in between. The germline V gene encodes CDR1 WSHSY and CDR2 SAAADI. The CDR3 length is 13 residues.

The CDR3 DNA reads as TGTGCCAGCAGTCCGACAGGGACGGTGAGGTTGAACACTGAAGCTTTCTTT. Translation gives CASSPTGTVRLNTEAFF. The chain combines TRBV28 with TRBJ1-1; TRBD1 agrees at 7 bases. Germline values: CDR1 MDHEN, CDR2 SYDVKM. J was trimmed by 0 bases and V by 5 bases; bases with no gene match: 12. CDR3 length: 17 amino acids.

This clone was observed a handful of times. DNA of the CDR3: TGTGCCCTAGTGGGATCTAGAGGGGATACGCAGTATTTT. It is translated as CALVGSRGDTQYF. The chain combines TRBV6-5 with TRBJ2-3, with D possibly TRBD2 on 5 matching bases. The germline gives CDR1 MNHEY, CDR2 SVGAGI. This CDR3 is built from 13 residues. V lost 11 bases to trimming and J lost 6 bases, with 18 bases between them.

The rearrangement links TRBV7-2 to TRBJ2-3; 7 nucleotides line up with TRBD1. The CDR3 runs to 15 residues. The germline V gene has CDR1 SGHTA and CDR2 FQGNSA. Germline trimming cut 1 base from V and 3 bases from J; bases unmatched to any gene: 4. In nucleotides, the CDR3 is TGTGCCAGCAGCTTAGTGACAGGGTTTACAGATACGCAGTATTTT. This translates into CASSLVTGFTDTQYF. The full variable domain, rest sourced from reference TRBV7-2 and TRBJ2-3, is GAGVSQSPSNKVTEKGKDVELRCDPISGHTALYWYRQSLGQGLEFLIYFQGNSAPDKSGLPSDRFSAERTGGSVSTLTIQRTQQEDSAVYLCASSLVTGFTDTQYFGPGTRLTVL.

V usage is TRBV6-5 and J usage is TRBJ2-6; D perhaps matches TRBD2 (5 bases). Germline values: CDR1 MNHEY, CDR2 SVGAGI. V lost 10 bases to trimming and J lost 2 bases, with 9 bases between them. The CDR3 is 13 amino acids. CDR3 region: CATSRAGANVLTF. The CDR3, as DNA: TGTGCCACCTCGAGGGCTGGGGCCAACGTCCTGACTTTC.

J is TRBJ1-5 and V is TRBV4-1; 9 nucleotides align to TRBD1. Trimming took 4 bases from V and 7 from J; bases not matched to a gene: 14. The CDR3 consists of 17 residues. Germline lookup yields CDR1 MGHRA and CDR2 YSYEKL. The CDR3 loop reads CASSRAGTGREGQPQHF. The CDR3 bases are TGCGCCAGCAGCCGCGCCGGGACAGGGAGAGAAGGGCAGCCCCAGCATTTT.

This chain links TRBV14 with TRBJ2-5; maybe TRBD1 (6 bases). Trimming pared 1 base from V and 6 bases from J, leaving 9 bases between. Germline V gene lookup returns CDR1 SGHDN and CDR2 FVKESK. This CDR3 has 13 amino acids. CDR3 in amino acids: CASSQAWGQTQYF. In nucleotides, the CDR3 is TGTGCCAGCAGCCAAGCCTGGGGGCAGACCCAGTACTTC.

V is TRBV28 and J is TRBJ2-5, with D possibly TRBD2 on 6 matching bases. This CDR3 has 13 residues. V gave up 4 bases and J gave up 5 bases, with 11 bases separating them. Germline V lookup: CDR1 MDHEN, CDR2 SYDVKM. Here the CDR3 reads CASSYSSGETQYF. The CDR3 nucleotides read TGTGCCAGCAGTTATAGTAGCGGTGAGACCCAGTACTTC.

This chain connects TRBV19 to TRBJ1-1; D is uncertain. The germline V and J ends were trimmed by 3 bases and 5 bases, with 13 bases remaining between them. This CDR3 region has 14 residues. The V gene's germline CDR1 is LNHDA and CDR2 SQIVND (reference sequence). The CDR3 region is CASSIGPLKTEAFF. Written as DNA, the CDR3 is TGTGCCAGTAGTATTGGCCCCTTAAAGACTGAAGCTTTCTTT.

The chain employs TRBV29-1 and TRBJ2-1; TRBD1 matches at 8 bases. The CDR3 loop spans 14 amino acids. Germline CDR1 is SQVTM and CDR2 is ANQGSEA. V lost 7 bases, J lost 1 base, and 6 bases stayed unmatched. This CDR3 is CSARGQSSYNEQFF. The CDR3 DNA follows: TGCAGCGCCAGGGGGCAATCGTCCTACAATGAGCAGTTCTTC.

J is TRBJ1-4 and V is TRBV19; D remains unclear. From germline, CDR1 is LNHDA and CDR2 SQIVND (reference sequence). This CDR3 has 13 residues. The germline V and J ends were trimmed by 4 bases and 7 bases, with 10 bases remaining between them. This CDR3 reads CASSNTGSEKLFF. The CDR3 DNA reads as TGTGCCAGTAGTAATACCGGGAGTGAAAAACTGTTTTTT. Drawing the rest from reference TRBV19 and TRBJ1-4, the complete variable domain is DGGITQSPKYLFRKEGQNVTLSCEQNLNHDAMYWYRQDPGQGLRLIYYSQIVNDFQKGDIAEGYSVSREKKESFPLTVTSAQKNPTAFYLCASSNTGSEKLFFGSGTQLSVL.

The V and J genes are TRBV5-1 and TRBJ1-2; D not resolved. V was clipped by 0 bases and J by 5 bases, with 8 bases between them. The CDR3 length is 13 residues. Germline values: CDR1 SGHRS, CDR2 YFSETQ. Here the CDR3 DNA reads TGCGCCAGCAGCTTGGCCCAGGCTTATGGCTACACCTTC. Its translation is CASSLAQAYGYTF.

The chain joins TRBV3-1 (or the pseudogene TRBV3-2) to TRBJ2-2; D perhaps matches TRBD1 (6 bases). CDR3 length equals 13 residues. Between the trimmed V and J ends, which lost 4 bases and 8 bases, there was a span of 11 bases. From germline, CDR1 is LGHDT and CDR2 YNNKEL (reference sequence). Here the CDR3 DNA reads TGTGCCAGCAGCCGAGGGACATCTGGGGAGCTGTTTTTT. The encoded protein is CASSRGTSGELFF.

CDR3 in amino acids: CASSFTGTPGELFF. CDR3 sequence (DNA): TGTGCCAGCAGCTTCACGGGGACACCCGGGGAGCTGTTTTTT. The V call is TRBV5-4, the J call TRBJ2-2, with D tentatively TRBD1 (6 bases). The CDR3 length is 14 residues. Trimming shortened V by 2 bases and J by 6 bases, and 11 bases separated the two germline ends. Germline CDR1 is SGHNT and CDR2 is YYREEE (reference sequence).

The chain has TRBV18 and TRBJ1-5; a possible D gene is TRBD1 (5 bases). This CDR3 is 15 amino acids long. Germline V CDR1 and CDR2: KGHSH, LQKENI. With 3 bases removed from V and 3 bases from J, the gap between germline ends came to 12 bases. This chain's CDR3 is CASSPSRGNNQPQHF. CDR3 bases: TGTGCCAGCTCACCCTCTAGGGGCAACAATCAGCCCCAGCATTTT.

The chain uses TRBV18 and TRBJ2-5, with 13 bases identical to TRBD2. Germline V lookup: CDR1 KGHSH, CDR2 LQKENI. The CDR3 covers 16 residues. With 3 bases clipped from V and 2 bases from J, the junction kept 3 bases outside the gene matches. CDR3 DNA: TGTGCCAGCTCACCCCCGGGACTAGCGGGGCAAGAGACCCAGTACTTC. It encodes CASSPPGLAGQETQYF.

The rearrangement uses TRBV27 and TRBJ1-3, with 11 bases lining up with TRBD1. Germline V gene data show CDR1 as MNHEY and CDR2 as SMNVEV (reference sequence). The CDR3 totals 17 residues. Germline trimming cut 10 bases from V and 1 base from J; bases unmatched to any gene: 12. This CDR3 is CATRRTGGPTSGNTIYF. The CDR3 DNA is TGTGCCACCCGACGGACAGGGGGCCCTACTTCTGGAAACACCATATATTTT.

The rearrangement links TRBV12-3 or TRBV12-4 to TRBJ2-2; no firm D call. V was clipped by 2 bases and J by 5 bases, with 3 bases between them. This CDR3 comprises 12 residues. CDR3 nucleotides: TGTGCCAGCAGTTTAACTACCGGGGAGCTGTTTTTT. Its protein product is CASSLTTGELFF.

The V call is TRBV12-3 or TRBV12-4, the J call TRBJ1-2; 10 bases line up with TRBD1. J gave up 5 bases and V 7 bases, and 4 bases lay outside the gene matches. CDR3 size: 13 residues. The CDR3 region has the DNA TGTGCCAGCAACCTGGGACAGGGGTATGGCTACACCTTC. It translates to CASNLGQGYGYTF.

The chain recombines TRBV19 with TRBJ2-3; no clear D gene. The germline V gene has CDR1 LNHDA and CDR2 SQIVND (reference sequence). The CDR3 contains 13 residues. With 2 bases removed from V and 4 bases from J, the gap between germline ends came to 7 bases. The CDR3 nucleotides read TGTGCCAGTAGTATATCAGAGGCAGATACGCAGTATTTT. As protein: CASSISEADTQYF.

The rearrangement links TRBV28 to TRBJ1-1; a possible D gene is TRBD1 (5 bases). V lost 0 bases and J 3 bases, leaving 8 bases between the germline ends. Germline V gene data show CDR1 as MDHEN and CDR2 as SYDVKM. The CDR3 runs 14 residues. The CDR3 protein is CASSLWGLDTEAFF. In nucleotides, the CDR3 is TGTGCCAGCAGTTTATGGGGACTCGACACTGAAGCTTTCTTT.

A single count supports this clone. As DNA, the CDR3 is TGCGCCAGCACTCGAGGAGACAGGGGAGACACTGAAGCTTTCTTT. This encodes CASTRGDRGDTEAFF. The genes are TRBV5-1 and TRBJ1-1, with 8 bases matching TRBD1. J gave up 3 bases and V 6 bases, and 10 bases lay outside the gene matches. The germline CDR1 and CDR2 sequences are SGHRS and YFSETQ. This CDR3 has 15 residues.

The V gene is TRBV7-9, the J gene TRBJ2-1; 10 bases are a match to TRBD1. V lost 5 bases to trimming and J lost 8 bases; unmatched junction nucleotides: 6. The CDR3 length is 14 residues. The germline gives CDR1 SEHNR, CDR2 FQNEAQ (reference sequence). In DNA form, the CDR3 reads TGTGCCAGCAGCGGACAGGGGGGAAGGGATGAGCAGTTCTTC. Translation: CASSGQGGRDEQFF.

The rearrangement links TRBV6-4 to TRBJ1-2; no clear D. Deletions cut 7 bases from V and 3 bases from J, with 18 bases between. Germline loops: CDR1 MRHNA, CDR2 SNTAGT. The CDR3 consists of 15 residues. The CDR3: CASIRVERSYYGYTF. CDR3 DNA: TGTGCCAGCATCCGGGTAGAGCGGAGTTACTATGGCTACACCTTC.

The CDR3 coding sequence is TGTGCCAGCAGCCCCCATGGGGGGGAACCCTACGAGCAGTACTTC. This codes for CASSPHGGEPYEQYF. V gene TRBV5-6 combines with J gene TRBJ2-7; 7 nucleotides agree with TRBD2. Trimming removed 4 bases from V and 2 bases from J; junction bases left unmatched: 9. The CDR3 runs to 15 residues. CDR1 and CDR2 (germline): SGHDT, YYEEEE. Looking up the rest from reference TRBV5-6 and TRBJ2-7 gives the full variable domain: DAGVTQSPTHLIKTRGQQVTLRCSPKSGHDTVSWYQQALGQGPQFIFQYYEEEERQRGNFPDRFSGHQFPNYSSELNVNALLLGDSALYLCASSPHGGEPYEQYFGPGTRLTVT.

CDR3 coding DNA: TGCGCCAGCAGCTCCCCGGACTCGCCTGCAACAGATACGCAGTATTTT. Protein sequence: CASSSPDSPATDTQYF. The chain carries TRBV5-1 and TRBJ2-3, with a weak D call TRBD2 (5 bases). V gave up 3 bases and J gave up 3 bases, with 17 bases separating them. The germline gives CDR1 SGHRS, CDR2 YFSETQ. The CDR3 covers 16 residues.

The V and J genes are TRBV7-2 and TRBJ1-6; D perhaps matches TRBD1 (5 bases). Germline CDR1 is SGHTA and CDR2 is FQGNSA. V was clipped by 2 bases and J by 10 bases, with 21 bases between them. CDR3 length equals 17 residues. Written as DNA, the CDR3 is TGTGCCAGCAGCTTACTCGGCCCTCGTTATCGGGGGTCACCCCTCCACTTT. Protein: CASSLLGPRYRGSPLHF.